The next 24 T cell receptor beta chains were all read from a single sample in a study of blood T cell repertoires in COVID-19. The data were produced by immunoSEQ multiplex PCR, yet TCRdb's version contains in-frame clones alone and is incomplete. This table holds hundreds of thousands of clones, 75% to 85% found once. The material sequenced was peripheral blood. The receptors were sampled from a woman in her thirties with COVID-19, enrolled during active disease.

The chain carries TRBV3-1 (or the pseudogene TRBV3-2) and TRBJ1-5; D may be TRBD1 (6 bases). The ends were cut back, 2 bases at V and 1 base at J, with 9 bases in the middle. Germline V gene sequence: CDR1 LGHDT, CDR2 YNNKEL (reference sequence). The CDR3 sequence is 15 residues long. DNA for the CDR3: TGTGCCAGCAGCCAAAGAGGGGGAAGCAATCAGCCCCAGCATTTT. It codes for CASSQRGGSNQPQHF.

The chain couples TRBV7-9 to TRBJ2-5; D is ambiguous. V was cut by 5 bases and J by 5 bases, with 21 bases left in between. CDR3 length: 16 amino acids. From germline, CDR1 is SEHNR and CDR2 FQNEAQ (reference sequence). The CDR3 DNA is TGTGCCAGCAGCAGAGGTGTAGGCGACCTCGGGGAGACCCAGTACTTC. It yields the protein CASSRGVGDLGETQYF.

The CDR3 coding sequence is TGTGCCAGCGCCTGGACAGGGGTCTACGAGCAGTACTTC. Translation gives CASAWTGVYEQYF. V gene TRBV11-1 combines with J gene TRBJ2-7; 9 nucleotides match TRBD1. The CDR3 is 13 residues long. Trimming at V came to 8 bases and at J to 3 bases, leaving 5 bases not matched to a gene. Germline assignment: CDR1 SGHAT and CDR2 FQDESV (reference sequence).

The table lists this clone with a count of one. CDR3 sequence reads: CASSPPGQGSVSYEQYF. DNA of the CDR3: TGTGCCAGCAGCCCTCCGGGACAGGGTTCCGTATCCTACGAGCAGTACTTC. V and J are TRBV5-6 and TRBJ2-7, with TRBD1 matching 9 bases. Unmatched junction bases numbered 12, after V lost 4 bases and J lost 1 base. The CDR3 covers 17 residues. Per germline, CDR1 SGHDT and CDR2 YYEEEE.

As for this clone: This same CDR3 is encoded by further DNA sequences in the sample. V gene TRBV9 combines with J gene TRBJ2-3; 10 bases match TRBD2. This CDR3 is 16 amino acids long. The germline CDR1 and CDR2 sequences are SGDLS and YYNGEE. J was trimmed by 1 base and V by 2 bases; bases with no gene match: 4. CDR3 region: CASSVLAGDRTDTQYF. As DNA, the CDR3 is TGTGCCAGCAGCGTTCTAGCGGGGGACCGCACAGATACGCAGTATTTT.

The chain is built from TRBV4-1 and TRBJ2-2; TRBD1 aligns across 8 bases. This CDR3 region has 14 residues. The trim removed 3 bases at V and 12 bases at J, leaving 9 bases unmatched. Germline V lookup: CDR1 MGHRA, CDR2 YSYEKL. The CDR3 loop is CASSQRHQGAKLFF. DNA of the CDR3: TGCGCCAGCAGCCAGCGTCATCAGGGGGCGAAGCTGTTTTTT.

This clone occurred a few times. V and J are TRBV6-5 and TRBJ2-3, with D hard to call. Germline V gene data show CDR1 as MNHEY and CDR2 as SVGAGI. V dropped 8 bases and J dropped 2 bases, with 14 bases sitting between them. There are 14 residues in the CDR3. The DNA for the CDR3 is TGTGCCAGCCGTAGTATGTCGTACACAGATACGCAGTATTTT. It yields the protein CASRSMSYTDTQYF.

The chain carries TRBV5-6 and TRBJ2-5; 12 nucleotides match TRBD2. The germline V gene has CDR1 SGHDT and CDR2 YYEEEE. The CDR3 length is 16 residues. The trim removed 4 bases at V and 5 bases at J, leaving 9 bases unmatched. Written as DNA, the CDR3 is TGTGCCAGCAGCAGACTAGCGGGAGAAGTTAGGGAGACCCAGTACTTC. As protein: CASSRLAGEVRETQYF.

The chain carries TRBV5-1 and TRBJ2-4; TRBD2 aligns across 15 bases. CDR3 size: 19 residues. CDR1 is SGHRS, CDR2 YFSETQ, per germline. V shed 3 bases and J 0 bases; nucleotides not matched to a gene: 7. CDR3 in amino acids: CASSWTSGGAGIAKNIQYF. The CDR3 region has the DNA TGCGCCAGCAGCTGGACTAGCGGGGGGGCAGGTATAGCCAAAAACATTCAGTACTTC.

This chain links TRBV5-1 with TRBJ2-7, with 9 bases fitting TRBD1. The CDR3 is 15 residues long. Losses at the gene ends were 2 bases for V and 5 bases for J; bases not matched to a gene: 8. In germline, CDR1 is SGHRS, CDR2 YFSETQ. DNA for the CDR3: TGCGCCAGCAGCTTATTAGGACAGGGGTTCGACGAGCAGTACTTC. Amino acid sequence: CASSLLGQGFDEQYF. The entire variable domain, with the rest obtained from reference TRBV5-1 and TRBJ2-7, is as follows: KAGVTQTPRYLIKTRGQQVTLSCSPISGHRSVSWYQQTPGQGLQFLFEYFSETQRNKGNFPGRFSGRQFSNSRSEMNVSTLELGDSALYLCASSLLGQGFDEQYFGPGTRLTVT.

The chain carries TRBV7-9 and TRBJ1-2, with 7 bases matching TRBD1. Unmatched junction bases numbered 5, after V lost 1 base and J lost 3 bases. CDR1 is SEHNR, CDR2 FQNEAQ, per germline (reference sequence). CDR3 size: 15 residues. The CDR3 coding sequence is TGTGCCAGCAGCTTAGAATATGACAGGGACTATGGCTACACCTTC. Its translation: CASSLEYDRDYGYTF.

V and J are TRBV28 and TRBJ1-2; weak D call: TRBD1 (5 bases). V was pared by 3 bases and J by 2 bases, with 13 bases between. The CDR3 is 15 residues long. CDR1 is MDHEN, CDR2 SYDVKM, per germline. The CDR3 loop reads CASSFPVDTNYGYTF. CDR3 nucleotide sequence: TGTGCCAGCAGTTTCCCCGTGGACACAAACTATGGCTACACCTTC.

The chain links TRBV21-1 to TRBJ2-2; the table names TRBD2, a call not compared with the DNA. TRBV21-1 is described as a pseudogene. This CDR3 is 13 amino acids long. In DNA, the CDR3 is TGTGCCAGCAGTCCGCCGGGGACCGGGGAGCTGTTTTTT. Its translation is CASSPPGTGELFF.

The rearrangement uses TRBV30 and TRBJ2-1; 11 bases are shared with TRBD2. The junction had 6 bases not matched to a gene; V was cut back by 2 bases and J by 6 bases. Germline V lookup: CDR1 GTSNPN, CDR2 SVGIG (reference sequence). The CDR3 sequence is 15 residues long. Here the CDR3 DNA reads TGTGCCTGGAGTATAGGGACTAGCGGCCTCAATGAGCAGTTCTTC. This translates into CAWSIGTSGLNEQFF.

This chain connects TRBV30 to TRBJ2-2; no clear D gene. Germline V gene sequence: CDR1 GTSNPN, CDR2 SVGIG (reference sequence). V lost 0 bases and J 6 bases, leaving 14 bases between the germline ends. CDR3 length: 15 amino acids. The CDR3, as DNA: TGTGCCTGGAGTGTCTTGGTGGGCCTCCCCGGGGAGCTGTTTTTT. Its translation is CAWSVLVGLPGELFF.

CDR3: CASSPPITGHLSYEQYF. The CDR3, as DNA: TGTGCCAGCTCACCCCCTATAACAGGGCACCTTTCCTACGAGCAGTACTTC. The chain is built from TRBV18 and TRBJ2-7; tentative D call: TRBD1 (6 bases). Germline V gives CDR1 KGHSH, CDR2 LQKENI. The CDR3 contains 17 residues. Trimming cost V 3 bases and J 1 base, with 19 bases left between them.

Of note for this clone: The junction and the germline gene differ at one end; a read error may be behind it. The chain couples TRBV7-3 to TRBJ1-2, with D hard to call. The CDR3 covers 14 residues. In germline, CDR1 is SGHTA, CDR2 FQGTGA. The CDR3 loop is CASSLRSGEGSLLF. For the CDR3, the DNA is TGTGCCAGCAGCTTAAGGTCCGGGGAGGGAAGCCTCCTCTTC.

This clone showed up just once. This chain connects TRBV20-1 to TRBJ1-1; a possible D gene is TRBD1 (5 bases). There are 13 residues in the CDR3. V lost 3 bases, J lost 6 bases, and 14 bases lay in between. Germline assignment: CDR1 DFQATT and CDR2 SNEGSKA (reference sequence). CDR3 sequence (DNA): TGCAGTGCTAGTTCTCGTGGAGGGGCTGAAGCTTTCTTT. Its protein is CSASSRGGAEAFF.

This chain links TRBV4-1 with TRBJ1-3; tentatively, D is TRBD1 (6 bases). With 0 bases removed from V and 2 bases from J, the gap between germline ends came to 14 bases. Germline V gene sequence: CDR1 MGHRA, CDR2 YSYEKL. This CDR3 has 17 amino acids. The CDR3 region has the DNA TGCGCCAGCAGCCAAGAGGGGGCCGCCATTCCTGGAAACACCATATATTTT. Protein sequence: CASSQEGAAIPGNTIYF.

The J gene is TRBJ1-6, the V gene TRBV5-4; possibly TRBD1 for D (6 bases). The length of the CDR3 is 16 residues. The germline CDR1 and CDR2 sequences are SGHNT and YYREEE (reference sequence). With 1 base removed from V and 9 bases from J, the gap between germline ends came to 17 bases. In nucleotides, the CDR3 is TGTGCCAGCAGCTTGAGCAGGGGCATCGGGACTTCACCCCTCCACTTT. This sequence encodes CASSLSRGIGTSPLHF.

The chain employs TRBV7-9 and TRBJ2-6, with TRBD1 matching over 8 bases. Losses at the gene ends were 5 bases for V and 0 bases for J; bases not matched to a gene: 9. Germline V lookup: CDR1 SEHNR, CDR2 FQNEAQ (reference sequence). This CDR3 is built from 18 residues. CDR3 sequence reads: CASSTAGTGHSGANVLTF. The CDR3 DNA sequence: TGTGCCAGCAGCACCGCCGGGACAGGTCACTCTGGGGCCAACGTCCTGACTTTC.

This chain links TRBV6-5 with TRBJ1-5; 8 bases match TRBD1. This CDR3 is built from 14 residues. Germline V gives CDR1 MNHEY, CDR2 SVGAGI. V trimming: 6 bases; J trimming: 7 bases; junction bases outside the gene matches: 8. The chain's CDR3 is CASSQGQGHQPQHF. CDR3 DNA sequence: TGTGCCAGCAGCCAAGGACAGGGCCACCAGCCCCAGCATTTT.

The chain carries TRBV10-3 and TRBJ2-3; 7 nucleotides align to TRBD2. The CDR3 length is 16 residues. The germline V gene has CDR1 ENHRY and CDR2 SYGVKD. V was pared by 6 bases and J by 2 bases, with 11 bases of the junction left unmatched. In nucleotides, the CDR3 is TGTGCCATCAGAGAGGGCCTAGCGGAGCTCACAGATACGCAGTATTTT. This gives the protein CAIREGLAELTDTQYF.

V is TRBV11-2 and J is TRBJ2-5, with D perhaps matching TRBD1 (5 bases). Germline values: CDR1 SGHAT, CDR2 FQNNGV. The CDR3 has 14 residues. V lost 5 bases to trimming and J lost 5 bases, with 15 bases between them. CDR3 in DNA: TGTGCCAGCAGCCCTCTGGGCCGACAGGAGACCCAGTACTTC. Amino acids: CASSPLGRQETQYF. Full variable domain (rest looked up from reference TRBV11-2 and TRBJ2-5): EAGVAQSPRYKIIEKRQSVAFWCNPISGHATLYWYQQILGQGPKLLIQFQNNGVVDDSQLPKDRFSAERLKGVDSTLKIQPAKLEDSAVYLCASSPLGRQETQYFGPGTRLLVL.